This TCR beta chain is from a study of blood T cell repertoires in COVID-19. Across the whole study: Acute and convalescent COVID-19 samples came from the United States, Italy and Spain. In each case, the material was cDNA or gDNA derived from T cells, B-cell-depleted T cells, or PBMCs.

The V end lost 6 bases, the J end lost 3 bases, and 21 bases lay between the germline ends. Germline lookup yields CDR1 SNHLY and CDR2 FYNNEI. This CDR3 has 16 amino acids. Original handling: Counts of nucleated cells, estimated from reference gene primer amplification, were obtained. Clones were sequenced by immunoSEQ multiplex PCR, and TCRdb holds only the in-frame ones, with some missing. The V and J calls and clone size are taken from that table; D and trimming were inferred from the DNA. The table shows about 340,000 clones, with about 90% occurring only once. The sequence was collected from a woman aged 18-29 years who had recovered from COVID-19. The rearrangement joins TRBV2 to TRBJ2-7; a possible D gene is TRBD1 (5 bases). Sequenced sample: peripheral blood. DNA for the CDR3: TGTGCCAGCAGGTCCCCACCATCAGGGTATGTCTACGAGCAGTACGTC. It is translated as CASRSPPSGYVYEQYV.